The rows below give T cell receptor beta chains drawn from one sample of a study of T-cell memory formation after mild COVID-19. TCRdb re-analysed the 5' RACE reads in MiXCR, keeping a single row per CDR3 protein. The table shows roughly 550,000 distinct CDR3 sequences, with roughly 22% occurring only once. The sequencing sample was made of PBMCs or a T cell subset sorted from them (not recorded which). Receptor source: an adult woman who had mild COVID-19 (a few samples of this study predate the infection). Cell type and time point are not known. Both conserved end residues are part of each CDR3. Fields, in order: V gene, D gene, J gene, CDR3 length, clone size, CDR3 DNA, CDR3 protein. The D gene is left open where the match is weak. Not every row has a clone size; where given, it reads once, few, many or a size class.

TRBV18	-	TRBJ2-7	15	-	TGTGCCAGCTCACCTAAAGCAGGGCTTTTACCCGAGCAGTACTTC	CASSPKAGLLPEQYF
TRBV24-1	-	TRBJ2-5	13	few	TGTGCCACCAGCGGGTCCGGGTTTGAGACCCAGTACTTC	CATSGSGFETQYF
TRBV5-5	-	TRBJ2-1	15	-	TGTGCCAGCAGTCCCCAGGGCACCCCCTACAATGAGCAGTTCTTC	CASSPQGTPYNEQFF
TRBV9	TRBD2	TRBJ2-3	15	-	TGTGCCAGCAGCGGTAGCGGGGAATTCACAGATACGCAGTATTTT	CASSGSGEFTDTQYF
TRBV2	-	TRBJ2-1	14	many	TGTGCCAGCAGTTCGGGGTACGGGGGCAATGAGCAGTTCTTC	CASSSGYGGNEQFF
TRBV20-1	-	TRBJ2-4	14	-	TGCAGTGCTAGGTCCGGGGCCCCTCTAAACATTCAGTACTTC	CSARSGAPLNIQYF
TRBV18	TRBD1	TRBJ1-5	15	many	TGTGCCAGCTCACCAGCGGACAGGGGCAATCAGCCCCAGCATTTT	CASSPADRGNQPQHF
TRBV20-1	-	TRBJ2-5	14	many	TGCAGTGCTAGACCCCCTAGCGTGGGGGAGACCCAGTACTTC	CSARPPSVGETQYF
TRBV5-1	TRBD2	TRBJ2-1	15	few	TGCGCCAGCAGCCGCGTTGGTAGCGGGGGAGGTGAGCAGTTCTTC	CASSRVGSGGGEQFF
TRBV4-2	-	TRBJ2-6	15	-	TGTGCCAGCAGCCCCTCTGTCTCTGGGGCCAACGTCCTGACTTTC	CASSPSVSGANVLTF
TRBV6-5	-	TRBJ1-1	13	few	TGTGCCAGCCAAATGAGGGAAAACACTGAAGCTTTCTTT	CASQMRENTEAFF
TRBV10-3	-	TRBJ1-6	15	few	TGTGCCATCAGTGAGAGTGGAAGGGGTGGTTCACCCCTCCACTTT	CAISESGRGGSPLHF
TRBV5-5	-	TRBJ1-2	15	-	TGTGCCAGCAGCGCGTTTACGACTTTGAACTATGGCTACACCTTC	CASSAFTTLNYGYTF
TRBV20-1	TRBD1	TRBJ2-3	15	few	TGCAGTGCTGCGGGGACAGGGGGTCTAATAGATACGCAGTATTTT	CSAAGTGGLIDTQYF
TRBV6-5	-	TRBJ2-3	15	few	TGTGCCAGCAACCCCTACCCGGGAGGCACAGATACGCAGTATTTT	CASNPYPGGTDTQYF
TRBV6-5	TRBD1	TRBJ2-1	13	few	TGTGCCAGCAGCATCCAGGGGGTCGGCGAGCAGTTCTTC	CASSIQGVGEQFF
TRBV19	TRBD1	TRBJ2-1	16	-	TGTGCCAGTACCACCAGGACAGGCGCATCCTACAATGAGCAGTTCTTC	CASTTRTGASYNEQFF
TRBV5-1	TRBD2	TRBJ2-1	16	few	TGCGCCAGCAGCTTGGCCGGGACTAGCGGGTCTGCTGAGCAGTTCTTC	CASSLAGTSGSAEQFF
TRBV7-9	-	TRBJ2-2	16	few	TGTGCCAGCAGCGCCGGTGGGGGTACGAACACCGGGGAGCTGTTTTTT	CASSAGGGTNTGELFF
TRBV5-1	TRBD1	TRBJ2-1	16	few	TGCGCCAGCAGCCCGATTCCCGGGACAGGGCTGGTTGAGCAGTTCTTC	CASSPIPGTGLVEQFF
TRBV12-3/TRBV12-4	-	TRBJ2-1	13	few	TGTGCCAGCAGTTCCCCCCTAGTCTTAGAGCAGTTCTTC	CASSSPLVLEQFF
TRBV5-1	-	TRBJ2-3	14	few	TGCGCCAGCAGCCTTGGACGGGTCCAGGATACGCAGTATTTT	CASSLGRVQDTQYF
TRBV18	TRBD1	TRBJ1-1	18	few	TGTGCCAGCTCACCTCTCCCGGGACAGGGGTCGGTACTCTCTGAAGCTTTCTTT	CASSPLPGQGSVLSEAFF
TRBV6-5	-	TRBJ1-5	14	-	TGTGCCAGCGCCTTATCTCGGGGCCATCAGCCCCAGCATTTT	CASALSRGHQPQHF
TRBV3-1	TRBD2	TRBJ2-1	14	-	TGTGCCAGCAGCCAGGGACTTCAGCGGGGGGAGCAGTTCTTC	CASSQGLQRGEQFF
TRBV6-5	TRBD2	TRBJ2-2	19	few	TGTGCCAGCAGGTATACGCCGAGCGGGGGGGCCTTCGGGACCGGGGAGCTGTTTTTT	CASRYTPSGGAFGTGELFF
TRBV14	-	TRBJ2-1	16	-	TGTGCCAGCAGCCGTCTACTTGCTCTTTCCTACAATGAGCAGTTCTTC	CASSRLLALSYNEQFF
TRBV30	-	TRBJ1-3	15	few	TGTGCCTGGGGGAGACTTATGGTGTCTGGAAACACCATATATTTT	CAWGRLMVSGNTIYF
TRBV20-1	TRBD2	TRBJ2-3	18	-	TGCAGTGCTAGACCTCCCGGGCTAGCGGGAGGGCCGGCGGCTACGCAGTATTTT	CSARPPGLAGGPAATQYF
TRBV19	-	TRBJ2-1	13	-	TGTGCCAGTAGTATCCCACCCTACAATGAGCAGTTCTTC	CASSIPPYNEQFF
TRBV2	TRBD1	TRBJ2-2	18	-	TGTGCCAGCAGTCCAATCTCCGGGACAGGGGACGGAACCGGGGAGCTGTTTTTT	CASSPISGTGDGTGELFF
TRBV11-2	-	TRBJ2-3	13	-	TGTGCCAGCAGCCAACCACTGGTGGATACGCAGTATTTT	CASSQPLVDTQYF
TRBV7-9	-	TRBJ1-1	16	few	TGTGCCAGCAGCTCATGGACAGCAAAAATGAACACTGAAGCTTTCTTT	CASSSWTAKMNTEAFF
TRBV7-3	-	TRBJ2-3	15	-	TGTGCCAGCAGCAAATTGGGGGGTATGACAGATACGCAGTATTTT	CASSKLGGMTDTQYF
TRBV7-8	-	TRBJ2-3	13	few	TGTGCCAGCAGCCAAGGGACCACAGATACGCAGTATTTT	CASSQGTTDTQYF
TRBV3-1	TRBD1	TRBJ1-1	14	-	TGTGCCAGCAGCCCCAGACAGGGGGACGGTGAAGCTTTCTTT	CASSPRQGDGEAFF
TRBV6-5	TRBD1	TRBJ1-1	14	few	TGTGCCAGCAGTTACCGCGGGACAGGAGTTGAAGCTTTCTTT	CASSYRGTGVEAFF
TRBV15	-	TRBJ1-1	13	-	TGTGCCACCAGCAGAGATTTAGGGCCTGAAGCTTTCTTT	CATSRDLGPEAFF
TRBV7-6	-	TRBJ2-3	15	-	TGTGCCAGCAGCTCAAAAAGGGAGGAGTTTAATACGCAGTATTTT	CASSSKREEFNTQYF
TRBV18	TRBD1	TRBJ2-7	15	-	TGTGCCAGCTCAAGCCCTCGGACAGGAATCTACGAGCAGTACTTC	CASSSPRTGIYEQYF
TRBV20-1	TRBD2	TRBJ2-3	15	few	TGCAGTGCTAGGGGGACTAGCGGGAGAGGGTATACGCAGTATTTT	CSARGTSGRGYTQYF
TRBV28	-	TRBJ2-3	15	-	TGTGCCAGCAGTTTCACAGGGAGAGGCACAGATACGCAGTATTTT	CASSFTGRGTDTQYF
TRBV9	-	TRBJ2-7	12	-	TGTGCCAGCAGCCCCGGGGGTTGGGAGCAGTACTTC	CASSPGGWEQYF
TRBV7-8	TRBD1	TRBJ2-5	17	few	TGTGCCAGCAGCTTAGCGAGAGCTCAGACAGGGCAAGAGACCCAGTACTTC	CASSLARAQTGQETQYF
TRBV4-2	-	TRBJ2-3	14	-	TGTGCCAGCAGCCAAGAGGGCAGCACAGATACGCAGTATTTT	CASSQEGSTDTQYF
TRBV9	-	TRBJ2-7	15	-	TGTGCCAGCAGCGTAGAAGGGAGTGAGCTGGCCGAGCAGTACTTC	CASSVEGSELAEQYF
TRBV7-6	TRBD1	TRBJ1-4	12	-	TGTGCCAGCAGCTCGGGACAGAAAAAACTGTTTTTT	CASSSGQKKLFF
TRBV12-3/TRBV12-4	-	TRBJ2-1	17	-	TGTGCCAGCAGTTTCACCCGGGTAGCCTCCTTCTACAATGAGCAGTTCTTC	CASSFTRVASFYNEQFF
TRBV7-3	TRBD2	TRBJ2-1	17	-	TGTGCCAGCAGCCCTCTTCAGACTAGCGGGGGGGCGAATGAGCAGTTCTTC	CASSPLQTSGGANEQFF
TRBV4-2	-	TRBJ1-2	14	-	TGTGCCAGCAGTCAAACAGCCGTGGAAGGTGGCTACACCTTC	CASSQTAVEGGYTF